There are many counts of the clone carrying this T cell receptor (beta chain). What it binds is not known. This specimen comes from a study of T-cell memory formation after mild COVID-19. The J segment lost 4 bases and the V segment lost 3 bases, leaving 9 bases of the junction unmatched. This CDR3 is built from 15 residues. Germline CDR1 DFQATT, CDR2 SNEGSKA (reference sequence). TCRdb ran MiXCR on the 5' RACE reads and lists one entry per CDR3 protein. The sample has some 300,000 distinct CDR3 sequences, roughly a fifth seen once. The study, taken as a whole, reports: In pre-infection memory, a portion of responding clones appeared, which suggested that cross-reactive memory joined.

The TCR sequence derives from a man between 18 and 29 years old who had mild COVID-19 (a few samples of this study predate the infection). Cell type and time point are not known. The material sequenced was PBMCs or a T cell subset sorted from them (not recorded which). The chain uses TRBV20-1 and TRBJ2-3; TRBD1 matches 8 bases. CDR3 DNA sequence: TGCAGTGCTAGCGAACCCGACAGGGGCGCAGATACGCAGTATTTT. Its protein is CSASEPDRGADTQYF.